Listed here are 3 T cell receptor beta chains from one sample, sequenced in a study of shared clonotypes between healthy human individuals. Terminally differentiated effector memory CD45RA+ cells were left out of the naive CD8 fraction, which was CD45RO-negative and positively selected for CCR7. Libraries were prepared by immunoSEQ multiplex PCR; TCRdb keeps only in-frame clonotypes and omits some of them. This table has some 630,000 clones, approximately 96% appearing once. The sample comprised naive CD8+ T cells sorted from blood. The receptors stem from a woman in her 30s in good health.

The chain carries TRBV5-4 and TRBJ2-7; D perhaps matches TRBD2 (6 bases). The CDR3 contains 14 residues. V was shortened by 1 base and J by 0 bases, with 8 bases between the two germline ends. CDR1 is SGHNT, CDR2 YYREEE, per germline (reference sequence). The CDR3 DNA reads as TGTGCCAGCAGCTTGCGGGAGAGCTCCTACGAGCAGTACTTC. Protein: CASSLRESSYEQYF.

The gene calls are TRBV4-1 and TRBJ1-5; D possibly corresponds to TRBD1 (6 bases). Germline V gene data show CDR1 as MGHRA and CDR2 as YSYEKL. This CDR3 spans 14 amino acids. V was pared by 1 base and J by 5 bases, with 9 bases between. CDR3 region: CASSQASGDQPQHF. The CDR3 coding sequence is TGCGCCAGCAGCCAAGCCTCAGGGGATCAGCCCCAGCATTTT.

The chain joins TRBV7-6 to TRBJ2-7, with a weak D call TRBD1 (5 bases). CDR3 length: 16 residues. The V end lost 5 bases, the J end lost 0 bases, and 17 bases lay between the germline ends. The germline gives CDR1 SGHVS, CDR2 FNYEAQ. The CDR3 nucleotides read TGTGCCAGCAGCCCACCCCAGGGCCCATCCTCCTACGAGCAGTACTTC. It yields the protein CASSPPQGPSSYEQYF.